The 8 T cell receptor beta chains in this list originate from one sample, sequenced in a study of patients and donors after allogeneic stem cell transplantation. TCRdb passed the RT-PCR reads through MiXCR, listing each CDR3 protein once. The sample contains 25,000 to 35,000 distinct CDR3 sequences, about 6.8% of which appear only once. Material: blood, either unsorted or a sorted T cell fraction (not recorded which). These TCRs come from a human donor who was either an allogeneic HSCT recipient or a stem cell or donor lymphocyte infusion donor (not recorded which). It is not recorded whose cells these are; they may come from a transplant donor.

The V and J genes are TRBV7-9 and TRBJ2-5; D may match TRBD1 or TRBD2 (5 bases each). The V gene's germline CDR1 is SEHNR and CDR2 FQNEAQ (reference sequence). V lost 3 bases, J lost 5 bases, and 10 bases lay in between. CDR3 length: 13 residues. The CDR3 nucleotides are TGTGCCAGCAGCTTGAGGGGTGGCGAGACCCAGTACTTC. Amino acid sequence: CASSLRGGETQYF.

The chain is built from TRBV15 and TRBJ2-7; TRBD2 aligns across 7 bases. V shed 0 bases and J 7 bases; nucleotides not matched to a gene: 15. CDR3 length: 17 amino acids. CDR1 LNHNV and CDR2 YYDKDF come from the germline V gene (reference sequence). The CDR3 spells CATSRDWGERGRGEQYF. Written as DNA, the CDR3 is TGTGCCACCAGCAGAGATTGGGGGGAGCGGGGCCGTGGAGAGCAGTACTTC.

This clonotype was counted ten times or more. The chain combines TRBV5-1 with TRBJ2-3; D unresolved. The CDR3 covers 11 residues. Trimming shortened V by 5 bases and J by 2 bases, and 3 bases separated the two germline ends. In germline, CDR1 is SGHRS, CDR2 YFSETQ. The CDR3 is CASRNTDTQYF. CDR3 DNA: TGCGCCAGCAGGAACACAGATACGCAGTATTTT.

The rearrangement links TRBV9 to TRBJ2-3, with D possibly matching TRBD1 (6 bases). The germline V gene has CDR1 SGDLS and CDR2 YYNGEE. The length of the CDR3 is 14 residues. Trimming cost V 2 bases and J 2 bases, with 9 bases left between them. The CDR3 reads CASSVTGTTDTQYF. Here the CDR3 DNA reads TGTGCCAGCAGCGTGACAGGAACCACAGATACGCAGTATTTT.

The chain combines TRBV30 with TRBJ2-2; D gene unclear. The CDR3 consists of 12 residues. Trimming shortened V by 2 bases and J by 7 bases, and 8 bases separated the two germline ends. Germline values: CDR1 GTSNPN, CDR2 SVGIG (reference sequence). The CDR3 loop reads CAWSLWIGELFF. CDR3 sequence (DNA): TGTGCCTGGAGTTTATGGATCGGGGAGCTGTTTTTT.

This clonotype was counted many times. The germline gene is not matched at one end of the junction; a read error may be the cause. The rearrangement joins TRBV24-1 to TRBJ2-2; no clear D gene. The germline V gene encodes CDR1 KGHDR and CDR2 SFDVKD. This CDR3 comprises 15 residues. The CDR3 spells CATSGLWGGSGELFF. CDR3 bases: TGTGCCACCAGTGGTTTGTGGGGTGGTTCCGGGGAGCTGTTTTTT.

This clonotype was picked up many times. CDR3 residues: CASSPAATGTEAFF. For the CDR3, the DNA is TGTGCCAGCTCACCGGCGGCGACGGGCACTGAAGCTTTCTTT. The chain combines TRBV18 with TRBJ1-1; D uncertain. This CDR3 contains 14 residues. Germline loops: CDR1 KGHSH, CDR2 LQKENI. Deletions cut 3 bases from V and 4 bases from J, with 12 bases between.

At least ten counts were recorded for this clonotype. V is TRBV7-9 and J is TRBJ2-1, with 8 nucleotides matching TRBD2. From germline, CDR1 is SEHNR and CDR2 FQNEAQ (reference sequence). CDR3 length equals 15 residues. The V gene end was trimmed by 2 bases and the J gene end by 8 bases; junction bases not matched to a gene: 8. CDR3 DNA: TGTGCCAGCAGCTTATCCGGGGCCGGGAGGGATGAGCAGTTCTTC. This encodes CASSLSGAGRDEQFF.